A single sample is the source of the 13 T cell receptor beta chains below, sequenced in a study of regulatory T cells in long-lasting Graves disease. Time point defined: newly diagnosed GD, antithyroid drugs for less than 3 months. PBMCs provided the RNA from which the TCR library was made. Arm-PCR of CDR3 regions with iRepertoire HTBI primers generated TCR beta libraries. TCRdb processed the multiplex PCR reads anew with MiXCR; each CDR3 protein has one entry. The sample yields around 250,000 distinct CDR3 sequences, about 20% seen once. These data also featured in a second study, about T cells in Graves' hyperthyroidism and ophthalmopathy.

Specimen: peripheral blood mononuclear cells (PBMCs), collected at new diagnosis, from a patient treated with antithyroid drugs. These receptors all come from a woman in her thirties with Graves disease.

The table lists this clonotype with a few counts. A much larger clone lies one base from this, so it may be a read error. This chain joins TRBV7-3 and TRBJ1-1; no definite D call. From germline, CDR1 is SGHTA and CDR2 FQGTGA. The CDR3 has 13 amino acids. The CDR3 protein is CASSLERNTEASF. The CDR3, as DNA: TGTGCCAGCAGCTTAGAAAGGAACACTGAAGCTTCCTTT.

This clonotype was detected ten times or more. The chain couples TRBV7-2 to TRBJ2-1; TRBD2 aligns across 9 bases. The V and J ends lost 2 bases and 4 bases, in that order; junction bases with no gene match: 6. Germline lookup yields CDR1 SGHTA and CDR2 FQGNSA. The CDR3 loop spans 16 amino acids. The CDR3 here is CASSLHSAGGYNEQFF. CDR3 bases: TGTGCCAGCAGCTTACACTCTGCGGGGGGGTACAATGAGCAGTTCTTC.

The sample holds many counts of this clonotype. This CDR3 is CASSLDYAQETQYF. CDR3 coding DNA: TGTGCCAGCAGCTTAGATTATGCCCAAGAGACCCAGTACTTC. V and J are TRBV11-2 and TRBJ2-5; no reliable D call. CDR3 size: 14 residues. Germline CDR1 and CDR2: SGHAT and FQNNGV. Trimming shortened V by 0 bases and J by 1 base, and 6 bases separated the two germline ends.

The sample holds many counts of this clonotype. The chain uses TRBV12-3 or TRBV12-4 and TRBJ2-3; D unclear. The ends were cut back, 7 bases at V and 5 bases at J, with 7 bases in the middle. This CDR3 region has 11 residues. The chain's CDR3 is CASTELDTQYF. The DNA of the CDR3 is TGTGCCAGCACCGAATTAGATACGCAGTATTTT.

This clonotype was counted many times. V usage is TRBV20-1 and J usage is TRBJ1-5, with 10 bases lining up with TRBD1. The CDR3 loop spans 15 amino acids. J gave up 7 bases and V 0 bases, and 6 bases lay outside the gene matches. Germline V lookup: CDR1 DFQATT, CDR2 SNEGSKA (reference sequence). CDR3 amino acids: CSARDRDRGAQPQHF. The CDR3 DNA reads TGCAGTGCTAGAGATCGGGACAGGGGAGCCCAGCCCCAGCATTTT.

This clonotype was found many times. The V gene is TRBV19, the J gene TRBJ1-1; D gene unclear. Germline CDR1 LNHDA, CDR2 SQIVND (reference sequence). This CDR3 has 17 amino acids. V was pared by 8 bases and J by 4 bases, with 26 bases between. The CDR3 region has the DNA TGTGCCAGTGGTGTGGCAGCCTACCGGCGCAGCGGCACTGAAGCTTTCTTT. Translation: CASGVAAYRRSGTEAFF.

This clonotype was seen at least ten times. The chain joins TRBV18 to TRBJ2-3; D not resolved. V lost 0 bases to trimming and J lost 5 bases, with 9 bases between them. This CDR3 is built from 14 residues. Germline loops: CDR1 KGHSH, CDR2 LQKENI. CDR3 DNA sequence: TGTGCCAGCTCACCACCGTCCCCAAGAGATACGCAGTATTTT. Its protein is CASSPPSPRDTQYF.

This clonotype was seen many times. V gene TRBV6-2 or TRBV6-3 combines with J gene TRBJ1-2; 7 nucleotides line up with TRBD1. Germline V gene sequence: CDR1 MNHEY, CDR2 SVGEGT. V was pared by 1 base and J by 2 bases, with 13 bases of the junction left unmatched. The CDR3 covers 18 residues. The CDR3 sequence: CASSYFPGGIGPNYGYTF. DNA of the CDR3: TGTGCCAGCAGTTACTTCCCAGGGGGAATAGGACCCAACTATGGCTACACCTTC.

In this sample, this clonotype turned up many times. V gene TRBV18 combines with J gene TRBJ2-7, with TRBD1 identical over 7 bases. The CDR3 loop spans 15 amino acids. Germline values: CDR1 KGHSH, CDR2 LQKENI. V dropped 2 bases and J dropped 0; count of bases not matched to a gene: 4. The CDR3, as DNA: TGTGCCAGCTCACCATCACGGGACAGCTCCTACGAGCAGTACTTC. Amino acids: CASSPSRDSSYEQYF.

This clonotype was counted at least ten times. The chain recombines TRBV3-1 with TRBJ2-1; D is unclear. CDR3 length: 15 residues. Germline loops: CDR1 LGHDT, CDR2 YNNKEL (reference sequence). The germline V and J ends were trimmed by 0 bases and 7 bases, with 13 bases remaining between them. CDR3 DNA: TGTGCCAGCAGCCAAGATAAAGGCAGGCAGAATGAGCAGTTCTTC. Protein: CASSQDKGRQNEQFF.

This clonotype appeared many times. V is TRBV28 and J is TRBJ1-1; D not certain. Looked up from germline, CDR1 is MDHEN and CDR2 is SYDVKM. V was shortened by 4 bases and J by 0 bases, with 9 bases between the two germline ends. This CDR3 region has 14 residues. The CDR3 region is CASSSASMNTEAFF. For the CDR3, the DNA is TGTGCCAGCAGTTCGGCCAGCATGAACACTGAAGCTTTCTTT.

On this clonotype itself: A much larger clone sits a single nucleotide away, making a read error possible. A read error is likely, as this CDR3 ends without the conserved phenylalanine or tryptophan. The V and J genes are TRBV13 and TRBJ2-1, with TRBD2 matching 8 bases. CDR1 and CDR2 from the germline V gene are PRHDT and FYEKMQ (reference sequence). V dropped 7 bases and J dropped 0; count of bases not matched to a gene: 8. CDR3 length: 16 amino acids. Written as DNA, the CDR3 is TGTGCCAGCACCCTTTACGGGGGGGCCTCCTACAATGAGCAGTTCCTC. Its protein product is CASTLYGGASYNEQFL.

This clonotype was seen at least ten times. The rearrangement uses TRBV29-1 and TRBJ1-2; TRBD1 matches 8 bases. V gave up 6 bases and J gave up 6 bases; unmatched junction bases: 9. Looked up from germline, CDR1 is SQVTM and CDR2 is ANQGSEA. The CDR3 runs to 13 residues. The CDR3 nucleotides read TGCAGCGTCGGAGGACAGGGCGTGGATGGCTACACCTTC. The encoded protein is CSVGGQGVDGYTF.